This entry is about one TCR beta chain. It has no known antigen specificity. Base-call qualities are not available, and no considerably larger clone is one nucleotide away. A constant-region primer and ProtoScript II reverse transcriptase were used to reverse-transcribe TCRbeta-specific cDNA from roughly 0.55 ug total RNA. TCRbeta libraries were built with three nested multiplex PCR rounds, a slightly modified ARM-PCR procedure. A final 25-cycle PCR with Deep VentR polymerase added sample barcodes and Illumina adapters. Amplicons of 200-500 bp were gel-purified with a QIAquick gel extraction kit before sequencing. TCRbeta amplicons were sequenced on an Illumina HiSeq 2500 with 250-bp paired-end reads. The paper's processing steps were these. Reads were quality-trimmed with Trimmomatic v0.33, and paired reads were merged with FLASH v1.2.11 to recover full CDR3 sequences. V, D and J germline segments were assigned to the rearranged TCRbeta sequences by MiGEC v1.2.1b. Clonotype statistics, along with Shannon-Wiener diversity indices, were calculated using VDJtools v1.0.0. To reduce sampling bias, subsequent analyses other than the diversity analysis used only the 250 most abundant clonotypes in each sample. TCRdb reanalyzed the raw reads on its own, using fastp at Q25 for trimming and MiXCR for clone calling, and kept in-frame beta chains. Every entry covers one CDR3 protein and lists the most common genes and DNA from its rows. These V and J calls derive from TCRdb rather than the authors' analysis. This sample comprises more than 95,000 distinct CDR3 sequences, 60% to 80% of them detected only once. Roughly 8% of the sample belongs to the ten largest clones.

The source of the sample is a study of tumor-infiltrating lymphocytes in primary liver carcinoma (dated by TCRdb to 2016 to 2017). General notes on the study: The five patients, three men and two women aged 30 to 69 years, had hepatocellular carcinoma (four) or combined HCC and intrahepatic cholangiocarcinoma (one). Tumors of the five patients were stage T1-T3 N0M0 with maximum diameters of 4.2 to 10 cm. Each sample produced about 3.65 to 7.5 million productive TCRbeta reads, and read depth showed no significant difference between tissue types. TCRbeta repertoire sequencing, expression microarrays and whole-exome sequencing were combined in the study across five regions of each liver tumor, with adjacent normal tissue and blood also included. A total of roughly 35 specimens from 5 patients, comprising roughly 25 tumor regions, 5 adjacent noncancerous liver tissues and 5 peripheral blood samples, were covered by TCRbeta repertoire sequencing. The 20 to 25 tumor region samples were profiled with Agilent mRNA microarrays so that TCRbeta repertoire diversity could be related to the local molecular phenotype. Technical replicate repertoires showed high reproducibility, with mean shared-clone rates approximately 0.89 and correlation coefficients above 0.95.

Beyond this particular receptor, the publication reports: Repertoire overlap was higher between tumor regions (mean around 36%) than tumor-adjacent (approximately 17%) or tumor-blood (about 14%) pairs, consistent with antigen-driven expansion. With just four to six patients in the study, the authors point out that the findings should be validated in a larger study. Since the samples were bulk and unsorted, there was no way to compare CD4+ and CD8+ T cell repertoires. Only about 7-24% of top clones were found in all five regions of a tumor, suggesting spatial heterogeneity of tumor-infiltrating T cells. Only the TCR beta chain was sequenced, so true repertoire diversity is likely underestimated because unpaired alpha chains were not captured. Compared with blood, tumors had a significantly larger share of the repertoire taken up by the top 250 clones (p = 0.039).

Total RNA and DNA were co-extracted from about 20-30 mg of bulk tissue with the AllPrep DNA/RNA mini kit, without cell sorting. Roughly five patients with histopathologically diagnosed primary liver carcinoma underwent surgical resection in China between November 2015 and March 2016. Patients had chronic HBV infection and were treatment-naive at sampling. Each tumor was sampled at five spatially separated regions: the superior, inferior, left-lateral and right-lateral poles and the tumor centre. Histological examination found more than 80% viable tumor cells in every tumor sample. Pieces of fresh tumor and adjacent tissue were cut in half, with one half kept in RNAlater at -80 degrees C and the other half sent for histology. This clonotype originated in a woman aged 55-70 years with primary liver carcinoma and hepatitis B virus infection. Specimen: liver tumor tissue from sampling region 3. The label giving this sample's cell subset or site can be read as: tumor region T3, left-lateral pole.

The CDR3 protein sequence reads: CASSQTDFPEQYF. The sequenced DNA is TGTGCCAGTTCCCAAACGGACTTCCCCGAGCAGTACTTC. The chain joins TRBV28 to TRBJ2-7; TRBD2 is perhaps the D gene, given 5 matching bases. The CDR3 goes from the cysteine to the phenylalanine over 13 residues. CDR3 DNA is the only sequence kept; it has 39 bases, read in frame from the first base. V loses 9 bases of germline sequence and J loses 6 bases, and the interval between the two ends is 18 bases. CDR1 MDHEN and CDR2 SYDVKM are derived from the germline V gene.